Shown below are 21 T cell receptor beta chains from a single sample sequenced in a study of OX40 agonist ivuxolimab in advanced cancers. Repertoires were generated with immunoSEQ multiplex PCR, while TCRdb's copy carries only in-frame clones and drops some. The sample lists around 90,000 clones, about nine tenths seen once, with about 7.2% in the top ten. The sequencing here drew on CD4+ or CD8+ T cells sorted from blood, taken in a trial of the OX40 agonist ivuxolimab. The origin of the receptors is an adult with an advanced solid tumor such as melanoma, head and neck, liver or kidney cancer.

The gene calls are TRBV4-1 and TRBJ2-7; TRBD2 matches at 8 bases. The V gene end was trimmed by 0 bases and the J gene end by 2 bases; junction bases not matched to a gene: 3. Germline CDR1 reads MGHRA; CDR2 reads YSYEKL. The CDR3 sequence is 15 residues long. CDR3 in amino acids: CASSQDPAGAYEQYF. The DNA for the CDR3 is TGCGCCAGCAGCCAAGATCCAGCGGGGGCCTACGAGCAGTACTTC.

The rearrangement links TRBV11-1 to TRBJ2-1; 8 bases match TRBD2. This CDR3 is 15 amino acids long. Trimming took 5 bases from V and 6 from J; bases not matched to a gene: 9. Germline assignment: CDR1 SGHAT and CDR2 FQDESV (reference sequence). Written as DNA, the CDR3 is TGTGCCAGCAGCACCAGCGGGAGAACTGGCAATGAGCAGTTCTTC. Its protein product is CASSTSGRTGNEQFF.

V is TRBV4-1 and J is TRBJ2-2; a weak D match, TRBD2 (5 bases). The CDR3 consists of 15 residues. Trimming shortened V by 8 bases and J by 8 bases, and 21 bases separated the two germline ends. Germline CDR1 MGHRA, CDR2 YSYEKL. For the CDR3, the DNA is TGCGCCAGCGACTCGGAGGCTAGCCTCAGTGGGGAGCTGTTTTTT. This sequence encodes CASDSEASLSGELFF.

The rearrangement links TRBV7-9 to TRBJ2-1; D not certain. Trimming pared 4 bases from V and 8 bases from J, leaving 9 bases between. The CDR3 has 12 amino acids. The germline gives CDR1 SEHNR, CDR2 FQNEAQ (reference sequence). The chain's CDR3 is CASSSLYDEQFF. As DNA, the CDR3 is TGTGCCAGCAGCTCGTTATACGATGAGCAGTTCTTC.

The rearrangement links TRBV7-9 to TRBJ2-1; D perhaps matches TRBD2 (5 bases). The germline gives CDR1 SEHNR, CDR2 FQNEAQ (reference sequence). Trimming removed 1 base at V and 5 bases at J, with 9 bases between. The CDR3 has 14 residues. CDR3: CASSLVPRDNEQFF. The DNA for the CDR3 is TGTGCCAGCAGCTTAGTGCCGCGGGACAATGAGCAGTTCTTC.

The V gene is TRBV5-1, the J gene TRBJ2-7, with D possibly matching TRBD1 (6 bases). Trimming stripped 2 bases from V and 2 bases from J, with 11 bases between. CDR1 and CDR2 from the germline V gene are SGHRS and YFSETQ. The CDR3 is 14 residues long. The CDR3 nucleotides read TGCGCCAGCAGCTTCGAGACAGGTGCCTACGAGCAGTACTTC. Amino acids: CASSFETGAYEQYF.

The CDR3, as DNA: TGTGCCAGCAGTTATGGTGAAGCTTTCTTT. Its protein product is CASSYGEAFF. The chain couples TRBV28 to TRBJ1-1; D remains ambiguous. CDR3 size: 10 residues. Germline values: CDR1 MDHEN, CDR2 SYDVKM. Deletions cut 4 bases from V and 7 bases from J, with 4 bases between.

Here the CDR3 DNA reads TGCGCCAGCAAAGACATCGCAGGGGCGGGGCAGTTCTTC. Amino acids: CASKDIAGAGQFF. The rearrangement joins TRBV5-1 to TRBJ2-1, with D possibly being TRBD1 (6 bases). Germline CDR1 SGHRS, CDR2 YFSETQ. Between the trimmed V and J ends, which lost 6 bases and 12 bases, there was a span of 19 bases. The CDR3 is 13 residues long.

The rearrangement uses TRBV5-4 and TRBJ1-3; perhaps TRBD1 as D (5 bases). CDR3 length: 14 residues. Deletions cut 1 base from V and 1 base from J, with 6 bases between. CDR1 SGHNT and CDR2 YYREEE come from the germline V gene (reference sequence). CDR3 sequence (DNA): TGTGCCAGCAGCTTGCCAGGGTCTGGAAACACCATATATTTT. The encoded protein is CASSLPGSGNTIYF.

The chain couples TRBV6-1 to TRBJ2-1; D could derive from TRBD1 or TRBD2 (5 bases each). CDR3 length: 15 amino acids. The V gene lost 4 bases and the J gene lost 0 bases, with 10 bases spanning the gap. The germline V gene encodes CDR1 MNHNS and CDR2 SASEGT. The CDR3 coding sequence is TGTGCCAGCAGTGGGGGGTTGGGCTCCTACAATGAGCAGTTCTTC. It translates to CASSGGLGSYNEQFF.

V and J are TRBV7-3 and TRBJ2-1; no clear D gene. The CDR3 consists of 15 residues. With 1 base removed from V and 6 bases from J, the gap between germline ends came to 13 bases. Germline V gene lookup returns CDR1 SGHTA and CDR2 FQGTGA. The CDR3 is CASSLNGGRLNEQFF. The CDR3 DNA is TGTGCCAGCAGCTTAAATGGCGGCCGGCTCAATGAGCAGTTCTTC.

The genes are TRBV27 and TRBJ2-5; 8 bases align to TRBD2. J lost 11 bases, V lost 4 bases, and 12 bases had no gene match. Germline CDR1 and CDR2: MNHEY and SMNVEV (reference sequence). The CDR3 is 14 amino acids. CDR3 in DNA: TGTGCCAGCAGTTGGGACCCGAACCAGCGGGAGCAGTACTTC. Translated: CASSWDPNQREQYF.

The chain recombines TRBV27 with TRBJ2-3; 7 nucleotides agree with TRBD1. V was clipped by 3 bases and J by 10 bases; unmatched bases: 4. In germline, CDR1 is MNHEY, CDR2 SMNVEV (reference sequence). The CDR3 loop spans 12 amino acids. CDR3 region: CASSLVQGPQYF. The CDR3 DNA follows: TGTGCCAGCAGTTTGGTACAGGGGCCGCAGTATTTT.

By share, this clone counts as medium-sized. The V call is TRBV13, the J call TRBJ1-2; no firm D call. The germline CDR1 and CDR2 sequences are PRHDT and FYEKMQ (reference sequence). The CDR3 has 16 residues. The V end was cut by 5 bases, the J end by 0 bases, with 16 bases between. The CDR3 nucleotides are TGTGCCAGCAGCCGAGGACGAATTCAAGCTAACTATGGCTACACCTTC. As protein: CASSRGRIQANYGYTF.

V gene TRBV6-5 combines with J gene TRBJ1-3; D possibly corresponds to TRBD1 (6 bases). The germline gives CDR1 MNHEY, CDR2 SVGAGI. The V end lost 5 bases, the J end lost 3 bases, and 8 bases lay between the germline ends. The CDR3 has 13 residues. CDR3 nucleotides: TGTGCCAGCAGTCAAGGGGGTGGAAACACCATATATTTT. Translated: CASSQGGGNTIYF.

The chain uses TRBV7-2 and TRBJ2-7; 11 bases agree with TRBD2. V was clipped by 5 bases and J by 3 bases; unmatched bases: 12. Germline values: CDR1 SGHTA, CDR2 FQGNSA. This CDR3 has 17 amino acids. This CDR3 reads CASSRPLLAGVNYEQYF. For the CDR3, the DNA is TGTGCCAGCAGCCGGCCCCTACTAGCGGGAGTAAACTACGAGCAGTACTTC.

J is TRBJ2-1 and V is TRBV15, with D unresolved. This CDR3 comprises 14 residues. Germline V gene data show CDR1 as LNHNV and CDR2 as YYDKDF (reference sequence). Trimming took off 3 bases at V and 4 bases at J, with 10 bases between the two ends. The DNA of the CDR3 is TGTGCCACCAGCAGCCACCAGGAGTACAATGAGCAGTTCTTC. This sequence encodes CATSSHQEYNEQFF.

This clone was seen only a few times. CDR3 nucleotide sequence: TGTGCCAGCAGCTTAGATCGAACGGGATACTACGAGCAGTACTTC. Translating gives CASSLDRTGYYEQYF. The chain joins TRBV11-2 to TRBJ2-7; possibly TRBD2 for D (5 bases). V was pared by 0 bases and J by 3 bases, with 12 bases between. The CDR3 extends over 15 amino acids. Looked up from germline, CDR1 is SGHAT and CDR2 is FQNNGV.

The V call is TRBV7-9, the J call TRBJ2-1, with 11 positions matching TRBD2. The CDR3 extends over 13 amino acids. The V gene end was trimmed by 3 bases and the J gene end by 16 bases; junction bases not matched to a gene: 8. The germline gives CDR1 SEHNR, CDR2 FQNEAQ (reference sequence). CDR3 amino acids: CASSFALAGVYFF. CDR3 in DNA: TGTGCCAGCAGCTTCGCACTAGCGGGAGTATATTTCTTC.

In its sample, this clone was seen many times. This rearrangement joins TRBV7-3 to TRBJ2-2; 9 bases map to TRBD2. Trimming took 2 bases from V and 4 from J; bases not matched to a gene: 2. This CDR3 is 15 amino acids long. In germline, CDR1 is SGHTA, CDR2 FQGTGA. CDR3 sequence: CASSLEAGGTGELFF. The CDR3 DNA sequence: TGTGCCAGCAGCTTAGAAGCGGGAGGCACCGGGGAGCTGTTTTTT. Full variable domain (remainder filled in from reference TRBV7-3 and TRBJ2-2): GAGVSQTPSNKVTEKGKYVELRCDPISGHTALYWYRQSLGQGPEFLIYFQGTGAADDSGLPNDRFFAVRPEGSVSTLKIQRTERGDSAVYLCASSLEAGGTGELFFGEGSRLTVL.

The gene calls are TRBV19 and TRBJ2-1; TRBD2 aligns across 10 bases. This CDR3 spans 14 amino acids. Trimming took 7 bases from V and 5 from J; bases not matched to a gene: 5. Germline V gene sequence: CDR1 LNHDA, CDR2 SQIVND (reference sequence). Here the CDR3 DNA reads TGTGCCAGTAAGATAGCGGGAGGTGACAATGAGCAGTTCTTC. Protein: CASKIAGGDNEQFF.